These 16 T cell receptor beta chains share one sample of origin, sequenced in a study of CD8 T cells in ankylosing spondylitis. One entry per CDR3 protein results from TCRdb running MiXCR on the 5' RACE reads. The top ten hold under 20% of the sample, which has around 770,000 distinct CDR3 sequences, 15% to 20% seen once. Regarding the study as a whole: Apparently characteristic of ankylosing spondylitis blood was a TCR beta motif (about eight highly homologous variants).

The antigens for these receptors are not known. The sequenced material came from blood, either unsorted or a sorted T cell fraction (not recorded which). These receptors all come from a male donor with ankylosing spondylitis.

The V and J genes are TRBV5-1 and TRBJ1-4; TRBD1 agrees at 10 bases. Trimming at V came to 4 bases and at J to 7 bases, leaving 4 bases not matched to a gene. Germline V lookup: CDR1 SGHRS, CDR2 YFSETQ. The CDR3 sequence is 14 residues long. CDR3: CASSKDRGIEKLFF. CDR3 bases: TGCGCCAGCAGCAAGGACAGGGGGATTGAAAAACTGTTTTTT.

The V call is TRBV5-1, the J call TRBJ2-2; TRBD1 or TRBD2 may be the D gene (5 bases each). V gave up 3 bases and J gave up 0 bases, with 18 bases separating them. Germline CDR1 SGHRS, CDR2 YFSETQ. The CDR3 covers 18 residues. The CDR3 DNA reads as TGCGCCAGCAGCTACACCTCGCCGGGGCCGGCGAACACCGGGGAGCTGTTTTTT. Encoded protein: CASSYTSPGPANTGELFF.

This chain links TRBV29-1 with TRBJ2-1, with 7 bases aligning to TRBD2. Germline lookup yields CDR1 SQVTM and CDR2 ANQGSEA. V shed 3 bases, J shed 6 bases, and the junction held 5 bases outside the gene matches. This CDR3 is 13 amino acids long. The CDR3 DNA reads as TGCAGCGTTGAGGGGTGGACTAGCAATGAGCAGTTCTTC. It specifies CSVEGWTSNEQFF.

The V and J genes are TRBV12-3 or TRBV12-4 and TRBJ1-1; 9 nucleotides line up with TRBD1. J lost 4 bases, V lost 5 bases, and 14 bases had no gene match. This CDR3 contains 17 residues. In nucleotides, the CDR3 is TGTGCCAGCAGTCCCAACATTGGACAGGGGAGATCCACTGAAGCTTTCTTT. This translates into CASSPNIGQGRSTEAFF.

Only a few counts were recorded for this clonotype. The CDR3 nucleotides read TGTGCCAGCCTGGACCCCGGCTCCGAGCAGTACTTC. It codes for CASLDPGSEQYF. The V and J genes are TRBV28 and TRBJ2-7, with D hard to call. The CDR3 spans 12 residues. Germline CDR1 MDHEN, CDR2 SYDVKM. The germline V and J ends were trimmed by 8 bases and 6 bases, with 14 bases remaining between them.

Only a few counts were recorded for this clonotype. The V gene is TRBV20-1, the J gene TRBJ1-1, with a weak D call TRBD1 (5 bases). The CDR3 runs 13 residues. Trimming took 3 bases from V and 3 from J, leaving 11 bases between them. From germline, CDR1 is DFQATT and CDR2 SNEGSKA (reference sequence). In DNA, the CDR3 is TGCAGTGCTAGGGTGGGAGGGGACACTGAAGCTTTCTTT. It yields the protein CSARVGGDTEAFF.

The chain recombines TRBV11-1 with TRBJ2-2, with 12 bases matching TRBD1. CDR1 and CDR2 (germline): SGHAT, FQDESV (reference sequence). This CDR3 comprises 18 residues. V dropped 5 bases and J dropped 2; count of bases not matched to a gene: 9. This CDR3 reads CASSASRDRGPNTGELFF. Here the CDR3 DNA reads TGTGCCAGCAGCGCAAGCCGGGACAGGGGGCCTAACACCGGGGAGCTGTTTTTT.

The chain joins TRBV20-1 to TRBJ2-1, with 10 bases matching TRBD2. CDR3 length: 14 residues. CDR1 is DFQATT, CDR2 SNEGSKA, per germline (reference sequence). J lost 7 bases, V lost 0 bases, and 3 bases had no gene match. The CDR3 nucleotides are TGCAGTGCTAGAGATGGACTAGCGGCGAATGAGCAGTTCTTC. Protein product: CSARDGLAANEQFF.

The V call is TRBV5-6, the J call TRBJ2-7; 7 nucleotides align to TRBD1. V trimming: 3 bases; J trimming: 0 bases; junction bases outside the gene matches: 6. The CDR3 covers 15 residues. The germline V gene has CDR1 SGHDT and CDR2 YYEEEE. The CDR3 spells CASSYGTASSYEQYF. In nucleotides, the CDR3 is TGTGCCAGCAGCTATGGGACAGCCAGCTCCTACGAGCAGTACTTC.

The chain uses TRBV7-2 and TRBJ2-7; 9 bases are shared with TRBD1. Germline V gene lookup returns CDR1 SGHTA and CDR2 FQGNSA. With V trimmed by 1 base and J by 2 bases, 3 bases remained unmatched. This CDR3 has 15 amino acids. CDR3 nucleotides: TGTGCCAGCAGCTTAGGACAGGGGGGGACCTACGAGCAGTACTTC. Translated: CASSLGQGGTYEQYF.

The chain has TRBV7-8 and TRBJ2-7; 7 nucleotides line up with TRBD1. CDR3 length: 16 residues. With 5 bases clipped from V and 6 bases from J, the junction kept 16 bases outside the gene matches. Germline-derived CDR1 and CDR2 are SGHVS and FQNEAQ. The CDR3 region is CASSAGRGRGFTEQYF. In nucleotides, the CDR3 is TGTGCCAGCAGCGCTGGCCGCGGCAGGGGGTTTACCGAGCAGTACTTC.

A few counts support this clonotype. This sequence joins TRBV7-9 and TRBJ2-3, with 13 positions matching TRBD2. The CDR3 is made up of 16 amino acids. Per germline, CDR1 SEHNR and CDR2 FQNEAQ (reference sequence). Trimming removed 5 bases from V and 2 bases from J; junction bases left unmatched: 4. CDR3 region: CASSQGLAGITDTQYF. Here the CDR3 DNA reads TGTGCCAGCAGCCAGGGACTAGCGGGAATCACAGATACGCAGTATTTT.

This clonotype has just a few counts. This sequence joins TRBV7-8 and TRBJ1-1, with D hard to call. The germline V and J ends were trimmed by 5 bases and 3 bases, with 16 bases remaining between them. The CDR3 has 15 amino acids. From germline, CDR1 is SGHVS and CDR2 FQNEAQ. CDR3 in DNA: TGTGCCAGCAGCACCAGGACTGGGTCGGACACTGAAGCTTTCTTT. This gives the protein CASSTRTGSDTEAFF.

This clonotype has only a few counts. This chain connects TRBV16 to TRBJ1-6, with 8 positions matching TRBD1. The CDR3 consists of 19 residues. The V gene end was trimmed by 0 bases and the J gene end by 0 bases; junction bases not matched to a gene: 7. CDR1 is KGHSY and CDR2 is FQNENV in the germline V gene. CDR3 protein: CASSQSTGVLGSYNSPLHF. CDR3 sequence (DNA): TGTGCCAGCAGCCAATCGACAGGGGTGCTTGGCTCCTATAATTCACCCCTCCACTTT.

This chain uses TRBV3-1 with TRBJ1-2; D unresolved. This CDR3 has 15 residues. Germline V lookup: CDR1 LGHDT, CDR2 YNNKEL (reference sequence). V lost 5 bases to trimming and J lost 1 base, with 14 bases between them. CDR3 in DNA: TGTGCCAGCAGCTACCGCAGTGTGATTAACTATGGCTACACCTTC. This gives the protein CASSYRSVINYGYTF. Full variable domain (remainder filled in from reference TRBV3-1 and TRBJ1-2): DTAVSQTPKYLVTQMGNDKSIKCEQNLGHDTMYWYKQDSKKFLKIMFSYNNKELIINETVPNRFSPKSPDKAHLNLHINSLELGDSAVYFCASSYRSVINYGYTFGSGTRLTVV.

This rearrangement joins TRBV29-1 to TRBJ2-1; a possible D gene is TRBD2 (7 bases). The CDR3 runs to 14 residues. Germline V lookup: CDR1 SQVTM, CDR2 ANQGSEA. V lost 6 bases and J lost 4, with 16 bases in between. The CDR3 DNA is TGCAGCGTCGGGGGGCAGACCCTTTACAATGAGCAGTTCTTC. Translating it yields CSVGGQTLYNEQFF.